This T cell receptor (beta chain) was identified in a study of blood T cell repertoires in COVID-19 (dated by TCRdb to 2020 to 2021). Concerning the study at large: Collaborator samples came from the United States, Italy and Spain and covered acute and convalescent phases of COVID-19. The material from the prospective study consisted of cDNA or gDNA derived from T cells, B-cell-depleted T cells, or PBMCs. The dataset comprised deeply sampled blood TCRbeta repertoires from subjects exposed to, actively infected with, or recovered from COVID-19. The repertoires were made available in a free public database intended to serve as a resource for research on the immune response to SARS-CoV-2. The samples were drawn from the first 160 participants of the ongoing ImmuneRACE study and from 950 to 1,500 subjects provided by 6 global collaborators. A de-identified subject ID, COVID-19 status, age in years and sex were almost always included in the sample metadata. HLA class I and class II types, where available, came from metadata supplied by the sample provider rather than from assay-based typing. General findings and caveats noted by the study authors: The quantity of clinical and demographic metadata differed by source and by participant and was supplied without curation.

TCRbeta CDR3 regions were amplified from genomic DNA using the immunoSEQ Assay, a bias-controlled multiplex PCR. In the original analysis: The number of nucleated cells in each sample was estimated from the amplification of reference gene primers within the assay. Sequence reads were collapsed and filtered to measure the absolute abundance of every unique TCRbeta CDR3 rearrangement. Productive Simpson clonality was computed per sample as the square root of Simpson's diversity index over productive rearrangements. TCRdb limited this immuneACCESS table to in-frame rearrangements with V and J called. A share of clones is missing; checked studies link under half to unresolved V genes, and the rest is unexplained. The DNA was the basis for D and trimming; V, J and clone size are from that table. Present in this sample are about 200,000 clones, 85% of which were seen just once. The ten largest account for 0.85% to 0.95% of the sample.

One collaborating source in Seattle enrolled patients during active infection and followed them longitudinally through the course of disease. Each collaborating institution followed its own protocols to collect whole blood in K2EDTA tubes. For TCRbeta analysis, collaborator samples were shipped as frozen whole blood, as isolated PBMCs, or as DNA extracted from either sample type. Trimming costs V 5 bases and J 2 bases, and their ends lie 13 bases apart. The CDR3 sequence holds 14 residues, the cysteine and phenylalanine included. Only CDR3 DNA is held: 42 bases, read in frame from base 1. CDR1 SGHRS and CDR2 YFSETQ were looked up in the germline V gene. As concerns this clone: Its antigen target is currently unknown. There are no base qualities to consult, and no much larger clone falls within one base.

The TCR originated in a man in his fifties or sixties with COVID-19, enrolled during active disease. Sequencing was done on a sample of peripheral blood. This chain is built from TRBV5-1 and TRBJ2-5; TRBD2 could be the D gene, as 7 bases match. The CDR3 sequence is CASREGGGQETQYF. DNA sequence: TGCGCCAGCAGGGAGGGAGGGGGACAAGAGACCCAGTACTTC.